The next 17 T cell receptor beta chains were all read from a single sample in a study of blood T cell repertoires in COVID-19. Method: immunoSEQ multiplex PCR; TCRdb's copy keeps in-frame clones and lacks some. The sample has about 80,000 clones, about 68% seen once. Material for sequencing was peripheral blood. Receptor source: a man aged 50 to 59 with active or convalescent COVID-19.

The chain carries TRBV11-3 and TRBJ2-3, with a possible D match to TRBD2 (5 bases). V gave up 2 bases and J gave up 1 base, with 7 bases separating them. The germline gives CDR1 SGHNT, CDR2 YENEEA. The CDR3 has 14 amino acids. CDR3: CASSLWGGTDTQYF. The DNA for the CDR3 is TGTGCCAGCAGCTTATGGGGAGGCACAGATACGCAGTATTTT.

This clone was picked up one time. The chain carries TRBV9 and TRBJ2-5, with 10 bases identical to TRBD2. The CDR3 is 16 residues long. CDR1 is SGDLS and CDR2 is YYNGEE in the germline V gene. J lost 5 bases, V lost 3 bases, and 10 bases had no gene match. The CDR3 protein is CASSAVGLAGVETQYF. The CDR3 DNA reads TGTGCCAGCAGCGCAGTGGGGCTAGCGGGGGTCGAGACCCAGTACTTC.

The chain couples TRBV5-4 to TRBJ2-3; TRBD2 is a possible D gene (6 bases). The CDR3 runs 18 residues. CDR1 SGHNT and CDR2 YYREEE come from the germline V gene (reference sequence). V was shortened by 2 bases and J by 9 bases, with 28 bases between the two germline ends. Here the CDR3 DNA reads TGTGCCAGCAGCTTTCGAAGTGGACCGTACACCCCAACTAGCACGCAGTATTTT. This codes for CASSFRSGPYTPTSTQYF.

The V and J genes are TRBV27 and TRBJ2-7; possible D gene TRBD1, 6 bases. V dropped 6 bases and J dropped 7 bases, with 13 bases sitting between them. The CDR3 spans 12 residues. Germline CDR1 is MNHEY and CDR2 is SMNVEV (reference sequence). CDR3: CASSLTGLEQYF. The CDR3 DNA is TGTGCCAGCAGCCTGACAGGTCTGGAGCAGTACTTC.

In this sample, this clone turned up once. J is TRBJ1-2 and V is TRBV2, with D unresolved. This CDR3 region has 13 residues. The germline V gene has CDR1 SNHLY and CDR2 FYNNEI. Between the trimmed V and J ends, which lost 1 base and 3 bases, there was a span of 6 bases. CDR3 in amino acids: CASSEDFDYGYTF. The DNA for the CDR3 is TGTGCCAGCAGTGAAGACTTCGACTATGGCTACACCTTC.

This clone has only one observation. This chain uses TRBV4-2 with TRBJ2-5; 8 bases match TRBD2. Germline V gives CDR1 LGHNA, CDR2 YNFKEQ. Trimming took 4 bases from V and 1 from J; bases not matched to a gene: 8. The CDR3 consists of 16 residues. The CDR3 DNA is TGTGCCAGCAGCCGCCGAGCGGGGGACCCCCAAGAGACCCAGTACTTC. Translation: CASSRRAGDPQETQYF.

This rearrangement joins TRBV5-8 to TRBJ2-1; TRBD2 matches 8 bases. Trimming took 3 bases from V and 12 from J; bases not matched to a gene: 14. The CDR3 spans 15 residues. Germline V gives CDR1 SGHTS, CDR2 YDEGEE. Here the CDR3 reads CASSSPGLDAMRQFF. DNA for the CDR3: TGTGCCAGCAGCTCCCCGGGACTAGACGCAATGAGGCAGTTCTTC.

This chain links TRBV6-2 or TRBV6-3 with TRBJ1-3, with D perhaps matching TRBD1 (5 bases). V lost 2 bases to trimming and J lost 2 bases, with 10 bases between them. The germline gives CDR1 MNHEY, CDR2 SVGEGT. The CDR3 has 15 amino acids. In DNA form, the CDR3 reads TGTGCCAGCAGTTACGGGGGGACGACTGGAAACACCATATATTTT. As protein: CASSYGGTTGNTIYF.

The chain uses TRBV29-1 and TRBJ1-4, with a possible D match to TRBD1 (5 bases). V dropped 6 bases and J dropped 7 bases, with 18 bases sitting between them. Germline lookup yields CDR1 SQVTM and CDR2 ANQGSEA. The CDR3 is 14 residues long. The CDR3 sequence is CSVETVGIGEKLFF. DNA of the CDR3: TGCAGCGTCGAGACAGTCGGAATAGGTGAAAAACTGTTTTTT.

The genes are TRBV4-3 and TRBJ2-1; 10 bases map to TRBD2. From germline, CDR1 is LGHNA and CDR2 YSLEER. Trimming at V came to 1 base and at J to 3 bases, leaving 12 bases not matched to a gene. This CDR3 spans 19 amino acids. The CDR3 DNA sequence: TGCGCCAGCAGCCAAGGGGGAAGCGGGGGGGCGGCCTACTACAATGAGCAGTTCTTC. Residues: CASSQGGSGGAAYYNEQFF.

The J gene is TRBJ2-3, the V gene TRBV18; the D is unclear. This CDR3 comprises 14 residues. Per germline, CDR1 KGHSH and CDR2 LQKENI. Trimming took off 3 bases at V and 0 bases at J, with 7 bases between the two ends. Here the CDR3 DNA reads TGTGCCAGCTCACCCGTACAGAGCACAGATACGCAGTATTTT. Its translation is CASSPVQSTDTQYF.

This clone was detected only once. The rearrangement uses TRBV20-1 and TRBJ2-7, with D maybe TRBD2 (6 bases). Per germline, CDR1 DFQATT and CDR2 SNEGSKA (reference sequence). The CDR3 has 10 amino acids. V lost 0 bases, J lost 11 bases, and 8 bases lay in between. CDR3 nucleotides: TGCAGTGCTAGAGACAGGGAGGAGTACTTC. Translating gives CSARDREEYF.

The chain has TRBV4-3 and TRBJ2-4, with 10 bases that match TRBD1. The trim removed 5 bases at V and 8 bases at J, leaving 9 bases unmatched. This CDR3 comprises 15 residues. Looked up from germline, CDR1 is LGHNA and CDR2 is YSLEER. The CDR3 DNA reads as TGCGCCAGCAGCTTTGACAGGGGGCTCCAAGACATTCAGTACTTC. Translation gives CASSFDRGLQDIQYF.

The J gene is TRBJ1-5, the V gene TRBV5-5, with a possible D match to TRBD1 (5 bases). Trimming removed 0 bases at V and 6 bases at J, with 13 bases between. This CDR3 is 15 amino acids long. Germline-derived CDR1 and CDR2 are SGHKS and YYEKEE (reference sequence). For the CDR3, the DNA is TGTGCCAGCAGCTTGGACCCTCAGGGCGGTCAGCCCCAGCATTTT. The encoded protein is CASSLDPQGGQPQHF.

The chain employs TRBV2 and TRBJ2-5, with D tentatively TRBD2 (7 bases). CDR3 size: 13 residues. CDR1 and CDR2 from the germline V gene are SNHLY and FYNNEI. V shed 5 bases and J shed 7 bases, with 14 bases lying between them. CDR3 residues: CASSPERGGTQYF. CDR3 in DNA: TGTGCCAGCAGTCCGGAGAGGGGGGGGACCCAGTACTTC.

This clone was detected a few times. The chain links TRBV28 to TRBJ2-3; TRBD2 agrees at 9 bases. The CDR3 length is 16 residues. With V trimmed by 5 bases and J by 1 base, 7 bases remained unmatched. Germline CDR1 reads MDHEN; CDR2 reads SYDVKM. CDR3 DNA sequence: TGTGCCAGCAGTCCCCCCCAGCGGGGGGGCACAGATACGCAGTATTTT. Protein product: CASSPPQRGGTDTQYF.

The chain joins TRBV21-1 to TRBJ1-3. TRBV21-1 is noted as a pseudogene. The CDR3 loop spans 15 amino acids. The CDR3 DNA sequence: TGTGCCAGCAGCAAAGTCGAGGGTAGTTGTGACACCATATATTTT. It yields the protein CASSKVEGSCDTIYF.